Each of the 9 T cell receptor beta chains below was sequenced from the same sample in a study of blood T cell repertoires in COVID-19 (dated by TCRdb to the early 2020s). Library method: the immunoSEQ multiplex PCR assay. This immuneACCESS table, as held by TCRdb, lists in-frame sequences with V and J called but not all clones. Of the missing ones, under half trace to an unresolved V gene in checked studies; the others have no known cause. The sample table lists 410,000 or so clones, approximately 89% of them with a count of one. Less than 2% of the sample goes to the ten largest clones. The sequencing sample was made of peripheral blood. These receptors came from a middle-aged woman with COVID-19, enrolled during active disease.

V gene TRBV19 combines with J gene TRBJ1-5; TRBD1 aligns across 7 bases. Germline V gene lookup returns CDR1 LNHDA and CDR2 SQIVND (reference sequence). This CDR3 has 15 amino acids. The junction had 9 bases not matched to a gene; V was cut back by 7 bases and J by 3 bases. The CDR3 nucleotides read TGTGCCAGTACCCAACCGGGACAGTCCAATCAGCCCCAGCATTTT. Protein sequence: CASTQPGQSNQPQHF.

The V and J genes are TRBV19 and TRBJ1-3, with 11 bases identical to TRBD1. CDR1 is LNHDA, CDR2 SQIVND, per germline (reference sequence). The CDR3 loop spans 15 amino acids. With V trimmed by 6 bases and J by 1 base, 2 bases remained unmatched. CDR3 sequence: CASRDRGLSGNTIYF. In DNA, the CDR3 is TGTGCCAGTAGGGACAGGGGGCTGTCTGGAAACACCATATATTTT.

V usage is TRBV2 and J usage is TRBJ1-6; D call uncertain. The CDR3 is 19 residues long. V gave up 8 bases and J gave up 3 bases, with 26 bases separating them. The germline V gene encodes CDR1 SNHLY and CDR2 FYNNEI. Here the CDR3 DNA reads TGTGCCAGCCACCTTCGGGGAAGCCGAACACCCTACTATAATTCACCCCTCCACTTT. Protein product: CASHLRGSRTPYYNSPLHF.

The rearrangement uses TRBV29-1 and TRBJ2-5, with 12 bases matching TRBD2. The J segment lost 0 bases and the V segment lost 5 bases, leaving 4 bases of the junction unmatched. Per the germline V gene, CDR1 is SQVTM and CDR2 is ANQGSEA. The CDR3 has 15 residues. CDR3 sequence reads: CSVRRLAGDQETQYF. The CDR3 bases are TGCAGCGTTCGCCGACTAGCGGGGGACCAAGAGACCCAGTACTTC. Using reference TRBV29-1 and TRBJ2-5 for the parts outside the CDR3, the full variable domain is SAVISQKPSRDICQRGTSLTIQCQVDSQVTMMFWYRQQPGQSLTLIATANQGSEATYESGFVIDKFPISRPNLTFSTLTVSNMSPEDSSIYLCSVRRLAGDQETQYFGPGTRLLVL.

CDR3: CASSQGQGAQTQYF. The CDR3 nucleotides are TGTGCCAGCAGCCAAGGACAGGGGGCACAGACCCAGTACTTC. This rearrangement joins TRBV7-8 to TRBJ2-5, with 11 bases lining up with TRBD1. J was trimmed by 6 bases and V by 5 bases; bases with no gene match: 5. The CDR3 is made up of 14 amino acids. Germline V lookup: CDR1 SGHVS, CDR2 FQNEAQ.

This clone came up once. The chain recombines TRBV5-1 with TRBJ1-3; maybe TRBD1 (5 bases). CDR1 and CDR2 from the germline V gene are SGHRS and YFSETQ. Trimming removed 3 bases at V and 4 bases at J, with 11 bases between. CDR3 length: 14 amino acids. The CDR3 region has the DNA TGCGCCAGCAGCTCCGGTGGGGGGGGAAACACCATATATTTT. This encodes CASSSGGGGNTIYF. The complete variable domain, with remaining parts taken from reference TRBV5-1 and TRBJ1-3, reads KAGVTQTPRYLIKTRGQQVTLSCSPISGHRSVSWYQQTPGQGLQFLFEYFSETQRNKGNFPGRFSGRQFSNSRSEMNVSTLELGDSALYLCASSSGGGGNTIYFGEGSWLTVV.

The rearrangement links TRBV14 to TRBJ2-7; no reliable D call. The V end was cut by 0 bases, the J end by 1 base, with 10 bases between. Germline CDR1 reads SGHDN; CDR2 reads FVKESK. The CDR3 covers 15 residues. Here the CDR3 DNA reads TGTGCCAGCAGCCAAGATCGACTTCCTTCCTACGAGCAGTACTTC. Translated: CASSQDRLPSYEQYF.

There are a few counts of this clone. CDR3 amino acids: CASSLAGPLMSEQYF. DNA for the CDR3: TGTGCCAGCAGCTTGGCAGGCCCGCTGATGAGCGAGCAGTACTTC. This chain connects TRBV5-4 to TRBJ2-7, with unresolved D. This CDR3 has 15 amino acids. Trimming removed 0 bases at V and 6 bases at J, with 16 bases between. CDR1 SGHNT and CDR2 YYREEE come from the germline V gene (reference sequence).

The chain employs TRBV5-3 and TRBJ2-1; TRBD1 agrees at 8 bases. TRBV5-3 is an ORF for which the function is uncertain. The CDR3 extends over 16 amino acids. Trimming at V came to 0 bases and at J to 7 bases, leaving 9 bases not matched to a gene. Here the CDR3 reads CARSLGQGAGGNEQFF. For the CDR3, the DNA is TGTGCCAGAAGCTTGGGGCAGGGGGCCGGAGGGAATGAGCAGTTCTTC.